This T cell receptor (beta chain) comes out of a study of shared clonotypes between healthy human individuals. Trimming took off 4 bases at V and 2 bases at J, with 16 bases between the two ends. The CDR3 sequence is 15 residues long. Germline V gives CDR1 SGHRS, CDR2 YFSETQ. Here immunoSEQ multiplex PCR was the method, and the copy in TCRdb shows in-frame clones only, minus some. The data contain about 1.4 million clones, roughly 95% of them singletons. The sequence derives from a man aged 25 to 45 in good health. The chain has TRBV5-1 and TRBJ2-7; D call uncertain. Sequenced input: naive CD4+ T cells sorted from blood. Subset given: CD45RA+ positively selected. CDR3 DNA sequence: TGCGCCAGCAGCCCGGCTGGAAGTAACCCCTACGAGCAGTACTTC. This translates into CASSPAGSNPYEQYF.